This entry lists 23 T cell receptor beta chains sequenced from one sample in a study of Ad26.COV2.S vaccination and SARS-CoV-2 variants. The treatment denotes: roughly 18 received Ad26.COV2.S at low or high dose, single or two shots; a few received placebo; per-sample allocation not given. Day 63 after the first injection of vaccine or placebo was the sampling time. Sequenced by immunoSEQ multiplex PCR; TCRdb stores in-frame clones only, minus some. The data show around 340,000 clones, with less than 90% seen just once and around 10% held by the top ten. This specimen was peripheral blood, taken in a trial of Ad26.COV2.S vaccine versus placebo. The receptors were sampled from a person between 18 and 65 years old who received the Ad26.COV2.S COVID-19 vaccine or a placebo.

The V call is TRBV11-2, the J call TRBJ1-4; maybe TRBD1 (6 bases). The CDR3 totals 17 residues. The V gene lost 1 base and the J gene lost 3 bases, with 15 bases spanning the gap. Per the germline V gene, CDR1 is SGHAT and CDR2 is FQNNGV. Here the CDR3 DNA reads TGTGCCAGCAGCTTAGGAGCTCTGTCAGGGGCTAATGAAAAACTGTTTTTT. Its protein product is CASSLGALSGANEKLFF.

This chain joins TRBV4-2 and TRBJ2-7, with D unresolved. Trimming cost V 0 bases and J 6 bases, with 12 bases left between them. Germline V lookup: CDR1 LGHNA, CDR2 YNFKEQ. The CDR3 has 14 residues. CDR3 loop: CASSQDRTFTEQYF. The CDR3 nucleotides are TGTGCCAGCAGCCAAGATCGGACCTTCACCGAGCAGTACTTC.

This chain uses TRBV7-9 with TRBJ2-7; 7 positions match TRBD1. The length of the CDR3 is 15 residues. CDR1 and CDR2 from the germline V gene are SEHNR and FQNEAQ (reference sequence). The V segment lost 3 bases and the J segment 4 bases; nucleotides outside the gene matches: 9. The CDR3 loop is CASSFPDRVIYEQYF. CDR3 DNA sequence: TGTGCCAGCAGCTTCCCAGACAGGGTGATTTACGAGCAGTACTTC. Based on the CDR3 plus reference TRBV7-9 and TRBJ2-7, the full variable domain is DTGVSQNPRHKITKRGQNVTFRCDPISEHNRLYWYRQTLGQGPEFLTYFQNEAQLEKSRLLSDRFSAERPKGSFSTLEIQRTEQGDSAMYLCASSFPDRVIYEQYFGPGTRLTVT.

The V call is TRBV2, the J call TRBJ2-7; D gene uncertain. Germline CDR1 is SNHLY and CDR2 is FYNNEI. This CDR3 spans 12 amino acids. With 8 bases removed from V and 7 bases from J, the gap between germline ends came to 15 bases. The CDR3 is CASGRPGQEQYF. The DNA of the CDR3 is TGTGCCAGCGGACGCCCCGGTCAAGAGCAGTACTTC.

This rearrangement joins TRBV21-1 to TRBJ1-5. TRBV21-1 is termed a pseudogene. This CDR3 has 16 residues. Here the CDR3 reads CASSKGRGNSNQPQHF. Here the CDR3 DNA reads TGTGCCAGCAGCAAAGGTCGGGGAAATAGCAATCAGCCCCAGCATTTT.

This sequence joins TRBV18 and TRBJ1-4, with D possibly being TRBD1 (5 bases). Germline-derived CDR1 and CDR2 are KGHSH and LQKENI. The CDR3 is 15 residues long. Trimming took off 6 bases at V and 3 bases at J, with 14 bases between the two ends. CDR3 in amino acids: CASSLDSPPNEKLFF. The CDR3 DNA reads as TGTGCCAGCTCGCTAGACAGCCCACCTAATGAAAAACTGTTTTTT.

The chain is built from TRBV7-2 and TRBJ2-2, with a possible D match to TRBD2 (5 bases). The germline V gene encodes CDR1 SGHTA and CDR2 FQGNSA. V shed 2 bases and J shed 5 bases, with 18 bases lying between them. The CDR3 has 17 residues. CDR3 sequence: CASSLYASRILTGELFF. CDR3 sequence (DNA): TGTGCCAGCAGCTTATATGCTAGCCGCATCCTTACCGGGGAGCTGTTTTTT.

The CDR3 spells CASSQTLQLPTNEKLFF. The CDR3 region has the DNA TGTGCCAGCTCACAAACTTTACAACTACCAACTAATGAAAAACTGTTTTTT. V and J are TRBV18 and TRBJ1-4; D is unclear. The CDR3 sequence is 17 residues long. In germline, CDR1 is KGHSH, CDR2 LQKENI. Trimming shortened V by 4 bases and J by 0 bases, and 15 bases separated the two germline ends.

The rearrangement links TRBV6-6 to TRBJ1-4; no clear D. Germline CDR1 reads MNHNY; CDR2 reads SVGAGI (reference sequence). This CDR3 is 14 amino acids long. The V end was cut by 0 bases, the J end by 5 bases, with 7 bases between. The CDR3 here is CASSYSQQNEKLFF. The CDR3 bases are TGTGCCAGCAGTTACTCACAGCAAAATGAAAAACTGTTTTTT.

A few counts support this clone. The CDR3 spells CASSFWGGGSSNQPQHF. The CDR3 DNA sequence: TGTGCCAGCAGTTTCTGGGGAGGGGGATCTAGCAATCAGCCCCAGCATTTT. V is TRBV28 and J is TRBJ1-5; perhaps TRBD1 as D (6 bases). The germline gives CDR1 MDHEN, CDR2 SYDVKM. Trimming shortened V by 3 bases and J by 0 bases, and 15 bases separated the two germline ends. The CDR3 contains 17 residues.

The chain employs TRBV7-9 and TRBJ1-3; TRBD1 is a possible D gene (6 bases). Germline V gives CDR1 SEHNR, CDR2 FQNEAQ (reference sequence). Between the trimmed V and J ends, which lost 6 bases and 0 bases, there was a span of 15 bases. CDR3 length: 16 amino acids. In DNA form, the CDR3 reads TGTGCCAGCAGACGTTCTACAGGGAACTCTGGAAACACCATATATTTT. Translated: CASRRSTGNSGNTIYF.

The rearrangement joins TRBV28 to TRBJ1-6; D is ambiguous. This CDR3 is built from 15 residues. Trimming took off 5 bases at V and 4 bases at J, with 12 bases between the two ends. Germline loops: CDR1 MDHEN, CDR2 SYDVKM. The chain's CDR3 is CASSPITSYNSPLHF. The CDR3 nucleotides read TGTGCCAGCAGTCCTATTACGAGTTATAATTCACCCCTCCACTTT.

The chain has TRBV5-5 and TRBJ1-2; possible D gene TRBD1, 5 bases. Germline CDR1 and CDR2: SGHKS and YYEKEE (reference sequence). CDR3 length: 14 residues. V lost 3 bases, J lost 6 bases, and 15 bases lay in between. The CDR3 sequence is CASSYVVQGNGYTF. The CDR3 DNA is TGTGCCAGCAGCTACGTGGTGCAGGGAAATGGCTACACCTTC.

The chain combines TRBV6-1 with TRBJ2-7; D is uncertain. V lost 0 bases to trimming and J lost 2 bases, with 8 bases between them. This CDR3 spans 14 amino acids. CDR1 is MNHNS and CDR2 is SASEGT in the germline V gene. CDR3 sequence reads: CASSEALAAYEQYF. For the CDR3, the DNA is TGTGCCAGCAGTGAAGCGCTGGCGGCCTACGAGCAGTACTTC.

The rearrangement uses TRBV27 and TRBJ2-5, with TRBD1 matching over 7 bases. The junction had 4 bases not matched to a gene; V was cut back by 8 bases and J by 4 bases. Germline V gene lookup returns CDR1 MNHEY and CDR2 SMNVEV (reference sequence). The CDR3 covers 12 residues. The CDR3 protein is CASPGQRETQYF. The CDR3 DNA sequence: TGTGCCAGCCCGGGACAGAGAGAGACCCAGTACTTC.

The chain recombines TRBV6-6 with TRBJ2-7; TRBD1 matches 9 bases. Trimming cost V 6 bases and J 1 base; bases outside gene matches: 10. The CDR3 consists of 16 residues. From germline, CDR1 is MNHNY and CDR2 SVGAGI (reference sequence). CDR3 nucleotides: TGTGCCAGCAGCCCCCCTCGGGGACAGGGATCCTACGAGCAGTACTTC. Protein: CASSPPRGQGSYEQYF.

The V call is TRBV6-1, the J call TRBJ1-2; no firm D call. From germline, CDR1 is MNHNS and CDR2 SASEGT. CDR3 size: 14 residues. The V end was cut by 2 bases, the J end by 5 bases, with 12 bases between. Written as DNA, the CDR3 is TGTGCCAGCAGTGAACCGCCGGACTTTTATGGCTACACCTTC. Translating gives CASSEPPDFYGYTF.

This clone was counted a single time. This CDR3 reads CASSQSPTGQSNQPQHF. The CDR3 bases are TGCGCCAGCAGCCAAAGCCCCACGGGACAGAGCAATCAGCCCCAGCATTTT. This chain links TRBV4-3 with TRBJ1-5, with 7 bases aligning to TRBD1. The CDR3 sequence is 17 residues long. The germline V gene has CDR1 LGHNA and CDR2 YSLEER. Losses at the gene ends were 2 bases for V and 1 base for J; bases not matched to a gene: 8.

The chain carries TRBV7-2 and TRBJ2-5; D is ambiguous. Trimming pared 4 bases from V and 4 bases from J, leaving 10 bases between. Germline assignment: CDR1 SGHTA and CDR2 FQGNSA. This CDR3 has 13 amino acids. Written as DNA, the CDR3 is TGTGCCAGCAGCTCACTCGGCGGAGAGACCCAGTACTTC. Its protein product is CASSSLGGETQYF. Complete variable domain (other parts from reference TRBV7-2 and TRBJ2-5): GAGVSQSPSNKVTEKGKDVELRCDPISGHTALYWYRQSLGQGLEFLIYFQGNSAPDKSGLPSDRFSAERTGGSVSTLTIQRTQQEDSAVYLCASSSLGGETQYFGPGTRLLVL.

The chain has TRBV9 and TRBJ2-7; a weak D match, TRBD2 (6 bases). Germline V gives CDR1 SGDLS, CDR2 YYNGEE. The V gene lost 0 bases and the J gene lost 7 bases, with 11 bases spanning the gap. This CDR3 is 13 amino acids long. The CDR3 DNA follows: TGTGCCAGCAGCGTAGGACCGGCGGGGGAGCAGTACTTC. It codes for CASSVGPAGEQYF.

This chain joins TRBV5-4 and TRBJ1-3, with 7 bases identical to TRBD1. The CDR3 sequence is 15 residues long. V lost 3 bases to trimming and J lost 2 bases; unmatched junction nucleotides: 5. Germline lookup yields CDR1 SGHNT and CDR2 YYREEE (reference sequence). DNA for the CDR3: TGTGCCAGCAGCTCTCCAGGGGGAACTGGAAACACCATATATTTT. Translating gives CASSSPGGTGNTIYF.

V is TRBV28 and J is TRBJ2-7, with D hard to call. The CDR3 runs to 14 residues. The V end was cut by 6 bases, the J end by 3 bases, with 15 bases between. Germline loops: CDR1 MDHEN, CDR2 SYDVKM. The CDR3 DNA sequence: TGTGCCAGCAGCGTCCCGGGCCGGCACTACGAGCAGTACTTC. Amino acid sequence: CASSVPGRHYEQYF.

For the CDR3, the DNA is TGTGCCAGCAGAGTTTTAGGACAGGGATTGAACTATGGCTACACCTTC. This encodes CASRVLGQGLNYGYTF. The chain is built from TRBV28 and TRBJ1-2, with 8 bases that match TRBD1. V shed 6 bases and J 2 bases; nucleotides not matched to a gene: 11. The CDR3 length is 16 residues. Per the germline V gene, CDR1 is MDHEN and CDR2 is SYDVKM.